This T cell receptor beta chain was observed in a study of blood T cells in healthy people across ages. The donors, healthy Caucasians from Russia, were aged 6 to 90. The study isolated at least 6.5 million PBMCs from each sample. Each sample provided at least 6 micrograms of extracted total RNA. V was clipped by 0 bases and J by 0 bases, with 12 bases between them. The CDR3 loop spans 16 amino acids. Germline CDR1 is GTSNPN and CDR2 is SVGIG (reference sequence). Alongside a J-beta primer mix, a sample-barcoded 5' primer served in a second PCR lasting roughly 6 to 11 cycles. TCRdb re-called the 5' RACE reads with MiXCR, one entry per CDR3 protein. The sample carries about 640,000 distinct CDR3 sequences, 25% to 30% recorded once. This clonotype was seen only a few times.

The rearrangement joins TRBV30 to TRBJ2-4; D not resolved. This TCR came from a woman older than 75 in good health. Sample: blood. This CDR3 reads CAWSVGYQIAKNIQYF. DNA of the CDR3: TGTGCCTGGAGTGTAGGATACCAAATAGCCAAAAACATTCAGTACTTC.